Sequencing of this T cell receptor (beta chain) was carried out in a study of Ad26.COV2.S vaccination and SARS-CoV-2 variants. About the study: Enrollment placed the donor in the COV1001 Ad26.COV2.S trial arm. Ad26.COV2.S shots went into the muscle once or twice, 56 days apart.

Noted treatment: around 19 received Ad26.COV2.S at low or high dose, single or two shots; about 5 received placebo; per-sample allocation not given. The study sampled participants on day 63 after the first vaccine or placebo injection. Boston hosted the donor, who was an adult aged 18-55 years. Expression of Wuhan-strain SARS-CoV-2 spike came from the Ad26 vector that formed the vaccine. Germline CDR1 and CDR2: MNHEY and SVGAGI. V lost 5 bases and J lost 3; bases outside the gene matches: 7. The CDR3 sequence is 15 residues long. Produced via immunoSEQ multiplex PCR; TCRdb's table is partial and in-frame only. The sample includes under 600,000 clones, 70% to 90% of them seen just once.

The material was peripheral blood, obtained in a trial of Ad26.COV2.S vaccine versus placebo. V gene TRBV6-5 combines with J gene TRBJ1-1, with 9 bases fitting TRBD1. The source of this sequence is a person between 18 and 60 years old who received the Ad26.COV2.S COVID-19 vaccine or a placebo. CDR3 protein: CASSRYRGRDTEAFF. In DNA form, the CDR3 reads TGTGCCAGCAGTCGGTACAGGGGGCGGGACACTGAAGCTTTCTTT.